The 20 T cell receptor beta chains reported below all come from one sample, sequenced in a study of T cells in Graves' hyperthyroidism and ophthalmopathy. Amplification of TCR beta CDR3 regions used RNA as the template. A first-round RT-PCR of the TCR CDR3 used the HTBI primer set. TCRdb fed the multiplex PCR reads into MiXCR, producing one record per CDR3 protein. The sample includes fewer than 550,000 distinct CDR3 sequences, approximately 15% of them seen just once. Sequenced sample: blood. These TCRs come from a young woman with Graves' hyperthyroidism.

This clonotype turned up a few times. The V call is TRBV6-2 or TRBV6-3, the J call TRBJ2-1; 10 bases line up with TRBD2. This CDR3 has 15 residues. V shed 6 bases, J shed 2 bases, and the junction held 4 bases outside the gene matches. Germline loops: CDR1 MNHEY, CDR2 SVGEGT. The CDR3: CASRSGGATYNEQFF. CDR3 sequence (DNA): TGTGCCAGCAGGAGCGGGGGGGCAACCTACAATGAGCAGTTCTTC.

The genes are TRBV5-6 and TRBJ2-1; 7 nucleotides align to TRBD2. The CDR3 extends over 16 amino acids. After removal of 1 base from V and 4 bases from J, the junction contained 8 bases not matched to a gene. Per the germline V gene, CDR1 is SGHDT and CDR2 is YYEEEE. The CDR3 nucleotides are TGTGCCAGCAGCTTGACCCCGGGACTATGGTACAATGAGCAGTTCTTC. Translation gives CASSLTPGLWYNEQFF.

This clonotype appeared many times. The gene calls are TRBV3-1 and TRBJ2-2; 7 positions match TRBD2. This CDR3 spans 19 amino acids. Looked up from germline, CDR1 is LGHDT and CDR2 is YNNKEL (reference sequence). V lost 1 base to trimming and J lost 5 bases; unmatched junction nucleotides: 16. The CDR3: CASSQVFSGRNVRTGELFF. CDR3 in DNA: TGTGCCAGCAGCCAAGTTTTTTCCGGGAGGAATGTTAGAACCGGGGAGCTGTTTTTT.

V and J are TRBV2 and TRBJ1-1; D possibly corresponds to TRBD1 (5 bases). V lost 7 bases and J lost 4, with 13 bases in between. This CDR3 spans 13 amino acids. CDR1 is SNHLY, CDR2 FYNNEI, per germline. Here the CDR3 reads CASTMGGFTEAFF. Here the CDR3 DNA reads TGTGCCAGCACCATGGGGGGGTTCACTGAAGCTTTCTTT.

V is TRBV7-2 and J is TRBJ1-3; 9 positions match TRBD1. Germline-derived CDR1 and CDR2 are SGHTA and FQGNSA. V was clipped by 5 bases and J by 4 bases; unmatched bases: 9. This CDR3 has 16 residues. DNA for the CDR3: TGTGCCAGCAGCCCGGGACAGGGATACTCCGGAAACACCATATATTTT. Translating gives CASSPGQGYSGNTIYF. Supplemented by reference TRBV7-2 and TRBJ1-3, the full variable domain reads GAGVSQSPSNKVTEKGKDVELRCDPISGHTALYWYRQSLGQGLEFLIYFQGNSAPDKSGLPSDRFSAERTGGSVSTLTIQRTQQEDSAVYLCASSPGQGYSGNTIYFGEGSWLTVV.

The sample holds a few counts of this clonotype. This sequence joins TRBV20-1 and TRBJ2-7; D gene ambiguous. Trimming stripped 3 bases from V and 2 bases from J, with 8 bases between. Germline-derived CDR1 and CDR2 are DFQATT and SNEGSKA (reference sequence). The CDR3 is made up of 12 amino acids. The CDR3 DNA follows: TGCAGTGCTAGCGTGGGTACCTACGAGCAGTACTTC. Translated, it gives CSASVGTYEQYF.

This sequence joins TRBV6-1 and TRBJ1-3, with D perhaps TRBD1 (6 bases). Trimming removed 5 bases at V and 0 bases at J, with 11 bases between. The CDR3 runs 15 residues. Germline V gene sequence: CDR1 MNHNS, CDR2 SASEGT. The chain's CDR3 is CASSRSGDSGNTIYF. In DNA, the CDR3 is TGTGCCAGCAGTCGATCAGGGGACTCTGGAAACACCATATATTTT.

This clonotype was recorded many times. V gene TRBV7-2 combines with J gene TRBJ1-5; D is ambiguous. The germline V and J ends were trimmed by 0 bases and 2 bases, with 8 bases remaining between them. This CDR3 has 15 residues. Germline lookup yields CDR1 SGHTA and CDR2 FQGNSA. The CDR3 coding sequence is TGTGCCAGCAGCTTAGCAGGTTATGGCAATCAGCCCCAGCATTTT. Translation: CASSLAGYGNQPQHF.

In this sample, this clonotype turned up many times. The chain uses TRBV20-1 and TRBJ1-3; no definite D call. This CDR3 comprises 13 residues. With 0 bases removed from V and 4 bases from J, the gap between germline ends came to 7 bases. Germline assignment: CDR1 DFQATT and CDR2 SNEGSKA (reference sequence). The DNA for the CDR3 is TGCAGTGCTAGAGATGCCCGAGGAAACACCATATATTTT. Translating it yields CSARDARGNTIYF.

This clonotype was recorded a few times. The chain joins TRBV24-1 to TRBJ2-1; D perhaps matches TRBD2 (5 bases). The CDR3 runs 16 residues. V was trimmed by 2 bases and J by 4 bases, leaving 14 bases between them. CDR1 and CDR2 from the germline V gene are KGHDR and SFDVKD. CDR3 bases: TGTGCCACCAGTGATTCGGAGGCTATCAATTACAATGAGCAGTTCTTC. As protein: CATSDSEAINYNEQFF.

V gene TRBV28 combines with J gene TRBJ1-4, with D maybe TRBD1 (6 bases). V gave up 2 bases and J gave up 8 bases, with 12 bases separating them. Per the germline V gene, CDR1 is MDHEN and CDR2 is SYDVKM. CDR3 length equals 14 residues. The CDR3 nucleotides read TGTGCCAGCAGTTTAACGGGGGGCGAAGAAAAACTGTTTTTT. Amino acid sequence: CASSLTGGEEKLFF. Filled out from reference TRBV28 and TRBJ1-4, the complete variable domain reads DVKVTQSSRYLVKRTGEKVFLECVQDMDHENMFWYRQDPGLGLRLIYFSYDVKMKEKGDIPEGYSVSREKKERFSLILESASTNQTSMYLCASSLTGGEEKLFFGSGTQLSVL.

The V call is TRBV11-2, the J call TRBJ1-1, with D perhaps TRBD1 (5 bases). V lost 3 bases, J lost 7 bases, and 18 bases lay in between. This CDR3 has 15 residues. Germline V gives CDR1 SGHAT, CDR2 FQNNGV. CDR3 protein: CASSFFTGGPNEAFF. CDR3 nucleotide sequence: TGTGCCAGCAGCTTTTTTACGGGGGGACCCAATGAAGCTTTCTTT.

This clonotype is a singleton in its sample. This may be a read error: a much more frequent sequence differs by one nucleotide. The chain combines TRBV18 with TRBJ2-7; D not certain. The CDR3 covers 13 residues. Germline-derived CDR1 and CDR2 are KGHSH and LQKENI. CDR3 region: CASTPLSRYEQYF. The CDR3 DNA sequence: TGTGCCAGCACACCATTGAGCCGATACGAGCAGTACTTC.

This clonotype was seen ten or more times. V gene TRBV6-1 combines with J gene TRBJ1-2; possibly TRBD1 for D (5 bases). Germline V gives CDR1 MNHNS, CDR2 SASEGT. This CDR3 comprises 14 residues. With 5 bases removed from V and 3 bases from J, the gap between germline ends came to 13 bases. The CDR3 region has the DNA TGTGCCAGCAGTCCCGGGGCGGACGACTATGGCTACACCTTC. Protein: CASSPGADDYGYTF.

The rearrangement links TRBV20-1 to TRBJ1-2; D remains unclear. The CDR3 covers 16 residues. V was shortened by 0 bases and J by 2 bases, with 16 bases between the two germline ends. Germline lookup yields CDR1 DFQATT and CDR2 SNEGSKA (reference sequence). Written as DNA, the CDR3 is TGCAGTGCTAGAGACCGGAACAGTCCGTTCAACTATGGCTACACCTTC. As protein: CSARDRNSPFNYGYTF.

There are many counts of this clonotype. The chain recombines TRBV3-1 with TRBJ1-2; 7 nucleotides line up with TRBD1. Germline assignment: CDR1 LGHDT and CDR2 YNNKEL (reference sequence). Trimming at V came to 0 bases and at J to 5 bases, leaving 3 bases not matched to a gene. The CDR3 sequence is 14 residues long. The CDR3 DNA sequence: TGTGCCAGCAGCCAAGAGGGACAGTTTTATGGCTACACCTTC. It is translated as CASSQEGQFYGYTF.

This clonotype has only one observation. Its ends do not fully match the called genes, so a read error is possible. The V call is TRBV7-2, the J call TRBJ2-5, with 9 bases that match TRBD1. Germline V gene sequence: CDR1 SGHTA, CDR2 FQGNSA. CDR3 length: 15 residues. CDR3 in DNA: TGCGCCAGCAGCCCCGCCGGGACAGGGTTCGAGACCCAGTACTTC. Translation: CASSPAGTGFETQYF.

There are a few counts of this clonotype. The CDR3 reads CASSMRTGALFANTGELFF. In nucleotides, the CDR3 is TGTGCCAGTAGTATGCGGACAGGGGCTTTGTTCGCGAACACCGGGGAGCTGTTTTTT. V gene TRBV19 combines with J gene TRBJ2-2; 9 bases fit TRBD1. After removal of 3 bases from V and 0 bases from J, the junction contained 11 bases not matched to a gene. Germline V gene data show CDR1 as LNHDA and CDR2 as SQIVND (reference sequence). The CDR3 runs to 19 residues.

The chain has TRBV10-2 and TRBJ2-7; 10 bases agree with TRBD1. V dropped 6 bases and J dropped 5; count of bases not matched to a gene: 7. This CDR3 is 14 amino acids long. Germline CDR1 reads WSHSY; CDR2 reads SAAADI. In nucleotides, the CDR3 is TGCGCCAGCAGGCCCGGGACAGGGGTAAACGAGCAGTACTTC. Its protein product is CASRPGTGVNEQYF.

V usage is TRBV29-1 and J usage is TRBJ1-2; perhaps TRBD1 as D (6 bases). Germline V gene sequence: CDR1 SQVTM, CDR2 ANQGSEA. V gave up 4 bases and J gave up 4 bases, with 25 bases separating them. The CDR3 length is 17 residues. This chain's CDR3 is CSVGPRQAHPEGYGYTF. CDR3 bases: TGCAGCGTTGGTCCGAGACAGGCGCATCCCGAGGGCTATGGCTACACCTTC.